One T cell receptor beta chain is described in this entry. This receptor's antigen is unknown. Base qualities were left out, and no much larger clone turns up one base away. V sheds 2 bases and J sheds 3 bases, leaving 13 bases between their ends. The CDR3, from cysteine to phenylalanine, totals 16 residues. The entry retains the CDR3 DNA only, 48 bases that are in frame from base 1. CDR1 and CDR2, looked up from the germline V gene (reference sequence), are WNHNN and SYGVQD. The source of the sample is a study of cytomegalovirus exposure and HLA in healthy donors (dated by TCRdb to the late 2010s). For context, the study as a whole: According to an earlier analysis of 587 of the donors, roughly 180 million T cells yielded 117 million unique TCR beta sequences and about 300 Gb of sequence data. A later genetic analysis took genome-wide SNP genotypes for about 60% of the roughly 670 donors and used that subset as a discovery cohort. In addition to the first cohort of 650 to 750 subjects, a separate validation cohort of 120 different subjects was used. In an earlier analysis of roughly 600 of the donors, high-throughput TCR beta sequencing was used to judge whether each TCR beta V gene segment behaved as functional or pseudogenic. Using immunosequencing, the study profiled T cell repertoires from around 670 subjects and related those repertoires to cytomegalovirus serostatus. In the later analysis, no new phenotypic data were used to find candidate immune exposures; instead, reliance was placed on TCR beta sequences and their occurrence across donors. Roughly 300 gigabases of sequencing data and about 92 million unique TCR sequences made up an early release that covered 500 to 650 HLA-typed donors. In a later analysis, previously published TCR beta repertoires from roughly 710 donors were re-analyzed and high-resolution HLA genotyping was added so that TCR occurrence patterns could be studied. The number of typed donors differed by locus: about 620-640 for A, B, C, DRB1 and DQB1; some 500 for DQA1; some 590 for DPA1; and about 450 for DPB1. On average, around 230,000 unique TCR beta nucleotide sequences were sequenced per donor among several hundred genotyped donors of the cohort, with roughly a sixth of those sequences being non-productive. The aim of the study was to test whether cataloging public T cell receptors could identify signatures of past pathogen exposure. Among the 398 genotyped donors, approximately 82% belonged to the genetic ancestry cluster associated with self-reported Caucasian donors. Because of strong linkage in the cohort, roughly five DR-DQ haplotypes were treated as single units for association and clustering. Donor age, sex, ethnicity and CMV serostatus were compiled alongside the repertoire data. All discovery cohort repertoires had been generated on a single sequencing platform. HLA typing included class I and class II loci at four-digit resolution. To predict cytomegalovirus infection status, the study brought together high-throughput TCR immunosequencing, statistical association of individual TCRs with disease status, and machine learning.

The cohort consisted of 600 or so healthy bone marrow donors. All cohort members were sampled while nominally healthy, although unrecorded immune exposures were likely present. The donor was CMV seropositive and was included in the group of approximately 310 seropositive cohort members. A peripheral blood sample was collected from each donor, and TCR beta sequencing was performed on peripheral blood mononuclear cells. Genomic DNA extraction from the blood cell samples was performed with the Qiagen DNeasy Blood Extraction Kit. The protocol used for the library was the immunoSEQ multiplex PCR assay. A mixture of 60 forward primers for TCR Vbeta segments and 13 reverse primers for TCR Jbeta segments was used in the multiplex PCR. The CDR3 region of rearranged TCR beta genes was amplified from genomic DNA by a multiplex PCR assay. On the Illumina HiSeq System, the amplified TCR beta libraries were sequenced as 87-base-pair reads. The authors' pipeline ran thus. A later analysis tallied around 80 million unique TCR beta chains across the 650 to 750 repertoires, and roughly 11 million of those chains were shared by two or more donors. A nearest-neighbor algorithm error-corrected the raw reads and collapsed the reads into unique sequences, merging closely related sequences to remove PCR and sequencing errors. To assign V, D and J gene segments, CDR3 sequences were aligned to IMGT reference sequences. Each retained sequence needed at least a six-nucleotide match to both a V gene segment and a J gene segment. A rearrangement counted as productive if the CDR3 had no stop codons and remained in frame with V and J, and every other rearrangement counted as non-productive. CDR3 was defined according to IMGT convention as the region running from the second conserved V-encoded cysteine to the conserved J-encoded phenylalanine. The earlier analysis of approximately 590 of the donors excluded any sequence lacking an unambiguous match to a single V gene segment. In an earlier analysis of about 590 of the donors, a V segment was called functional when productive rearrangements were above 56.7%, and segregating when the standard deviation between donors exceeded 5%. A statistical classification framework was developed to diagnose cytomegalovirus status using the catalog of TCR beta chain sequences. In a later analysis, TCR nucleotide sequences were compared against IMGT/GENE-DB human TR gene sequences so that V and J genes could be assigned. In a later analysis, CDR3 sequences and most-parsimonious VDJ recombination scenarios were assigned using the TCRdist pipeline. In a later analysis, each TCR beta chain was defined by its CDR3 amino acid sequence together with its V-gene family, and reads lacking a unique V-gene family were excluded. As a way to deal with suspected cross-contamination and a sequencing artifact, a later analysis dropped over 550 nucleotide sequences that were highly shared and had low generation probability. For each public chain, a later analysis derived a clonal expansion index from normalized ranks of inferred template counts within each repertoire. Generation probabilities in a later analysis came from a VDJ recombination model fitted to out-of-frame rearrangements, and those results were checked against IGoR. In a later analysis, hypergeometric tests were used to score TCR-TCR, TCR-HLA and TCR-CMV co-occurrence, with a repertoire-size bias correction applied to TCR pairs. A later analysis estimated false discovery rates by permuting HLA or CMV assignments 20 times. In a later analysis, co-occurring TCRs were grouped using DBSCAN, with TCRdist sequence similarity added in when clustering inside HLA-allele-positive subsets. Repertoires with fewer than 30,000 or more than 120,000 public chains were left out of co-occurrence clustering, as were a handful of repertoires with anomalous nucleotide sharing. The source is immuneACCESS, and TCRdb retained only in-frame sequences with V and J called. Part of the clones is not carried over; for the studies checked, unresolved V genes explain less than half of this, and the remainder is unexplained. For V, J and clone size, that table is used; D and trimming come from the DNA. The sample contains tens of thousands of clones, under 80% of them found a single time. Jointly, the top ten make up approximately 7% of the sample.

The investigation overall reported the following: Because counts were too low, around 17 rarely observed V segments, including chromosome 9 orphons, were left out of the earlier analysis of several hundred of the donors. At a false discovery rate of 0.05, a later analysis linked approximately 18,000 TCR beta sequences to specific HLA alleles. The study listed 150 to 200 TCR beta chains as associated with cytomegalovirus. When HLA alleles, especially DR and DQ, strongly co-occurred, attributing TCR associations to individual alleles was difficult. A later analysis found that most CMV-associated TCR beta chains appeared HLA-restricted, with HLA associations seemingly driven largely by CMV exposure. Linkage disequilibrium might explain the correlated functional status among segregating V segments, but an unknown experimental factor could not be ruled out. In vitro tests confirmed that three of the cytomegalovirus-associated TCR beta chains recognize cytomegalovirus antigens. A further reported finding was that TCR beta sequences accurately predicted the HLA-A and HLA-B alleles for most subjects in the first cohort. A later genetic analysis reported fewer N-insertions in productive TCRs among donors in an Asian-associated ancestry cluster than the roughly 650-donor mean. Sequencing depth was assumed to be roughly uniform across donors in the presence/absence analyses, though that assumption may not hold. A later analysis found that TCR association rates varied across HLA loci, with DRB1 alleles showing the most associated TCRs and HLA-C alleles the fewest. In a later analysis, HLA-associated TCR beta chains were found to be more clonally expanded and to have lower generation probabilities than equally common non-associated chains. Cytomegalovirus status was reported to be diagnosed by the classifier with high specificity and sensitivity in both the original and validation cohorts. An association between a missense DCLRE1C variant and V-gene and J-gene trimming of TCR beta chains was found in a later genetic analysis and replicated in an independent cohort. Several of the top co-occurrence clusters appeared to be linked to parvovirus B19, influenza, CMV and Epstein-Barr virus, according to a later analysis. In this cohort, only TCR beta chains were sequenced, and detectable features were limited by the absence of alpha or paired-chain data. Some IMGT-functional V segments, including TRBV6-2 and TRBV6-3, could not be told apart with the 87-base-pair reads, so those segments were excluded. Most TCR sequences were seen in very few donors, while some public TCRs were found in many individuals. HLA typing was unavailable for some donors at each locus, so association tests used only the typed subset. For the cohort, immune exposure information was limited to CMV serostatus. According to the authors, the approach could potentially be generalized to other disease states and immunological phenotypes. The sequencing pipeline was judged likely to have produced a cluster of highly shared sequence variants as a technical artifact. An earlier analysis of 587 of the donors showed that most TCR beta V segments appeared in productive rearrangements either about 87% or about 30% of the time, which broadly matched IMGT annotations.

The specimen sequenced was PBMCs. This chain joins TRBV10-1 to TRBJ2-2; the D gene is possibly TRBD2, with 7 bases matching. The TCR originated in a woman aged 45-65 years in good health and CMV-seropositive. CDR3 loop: CASSEIGGPYTGELFF. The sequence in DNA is TGCGCCAGCAGTGAGATCGGGGGGCCATACACCGGGGAGCTGTTTTTT.